Each of the 5 T cell receptor beta chains below was sequenced from the same sample in a study of shared clonotypes between healthy human individuals. Assay: immunoSEQ multiplex PCR; the TCRdb copy retains only in-frame clones and omits some. The sample holds 650,000 to 750,000 clones, less than 80% seen once. Sequencing was performed on memory CD4+ T cells sorted from blood. Indicated subset: CD45RA-negative fraction. These receptors came from a woman in her twenties or thirties in good health.

The rearrangement links TRBV18 to TRBJ1-2, with TRBD1 identical over 7 bases. CDR3 length: 14 amino acids. Germline V CDR1 and CDR2: KGHSH, LQKENI. The J segment lost 7 bases and the V segment lost 1 base, leaving 6 bases of the junction unmatched. CDR3 coding DNA: TGTGCCAGCTCACCACGTTTTTGGACAGGTGGCTACACCTTC. It translates to CASSPRFWTGGYTF.

A word on this clone: Other DNA sequences within the sample encode an identical CDR3. The J gene is TRBJ2-1, the V gene TRBV7-2, with TRBD2 matching over 8 bases. This CDR3 has 15 residues. V was clipped by 5 bases and J by 4 bases; unmatched bases: 7. Looked up from germline, CDR1 is SGHTA and CDR2 is FQGNSA. The CDR3 sequence: CASSPGTRLYNEQFF. The CDR3 DNA follows: TGTGCCAGCAGCCCCGGGACTAGGCTTTACAATGAGCAGTTCTTC.

The chain has TRBV5-1 and TRBJ2-7; 8 bases fit TRBD2. The CDR3 contains 19 residues. Germline CDR1 SGHRS, CDR2 YFSETQ. V trimming: 2 bases; J trimming: 2 bases; junction bases outside the gene matches: 18. CDR3: CASSLPGLGLLRVPYEQYF. The DNA of the CDR3 is TGCGCCAGCAGCTTACCGGGACTAGGACTTCTTCGGGTTCCCTACGAGCAGTACTTC. The full variable domain, completed using reference TRBV5-1 and TRBJ2-7, is KAGVTQTPRYLIKTRGQQVTLSCSPISGHRSVSWYQQTPGQGLQFLFEYFSETQRNKGNFPGRFSGRQFSNSRSEMNVSTLELGDSALYLCASSLPGLGLLRVPYEQYFGPGTRLTVT.

V is TRBV10-1 and J is TRBJ2-1, with 12 positions matching TRBD2. Trimming removed 4 bases from V and 7 bases from J; junction bases left unmatched: 8. There are 16 residues in the CDR3. Germline CDR1 and CDR2: WNHNN and SYGVQD (reference sequence). DNA for the CDR3: TGCGCCAGCAGTGTGGTGACTAGCGGGAGTAGAAATGAGCAGTTCTTC. It is translated as CASSVVTSGSRNEQFF.

This rearrangement joins TRBV19 to TRBJ2-7; D is possibly TRBD2 (6 bases). The ends were cut back, 6 bases at V and 1 base at J, with 13 bases in the middle. This CDR3 contains 14 residues. Per the germline V gene, CDR1 is LNHDA and CDR2 is SQIVND (reference sequence). The CDR3 protein is CASREGGWSYEQYF. The CDR3, as DNA: TGTGCCAGTAGAGAAGGAGGGTGGTCCTACGAGCAGTACTTC.